This T cell receptor beta chain was sequenced in a study of control samples from healthy donors and cancer patients. Data came from immunoSEQ multiplex PCR; TCRdb stores just in-frame clones and leaves some out. This sample has fewer than 200,000 clones, with nearly 90% found just once. There are 15 residues in the CDR3. Deletions cut 0 bases from V and 4 bases from J, with 15 bases between. Germline V gives CDR1 SQVTM, CDR2 ANQGSEA. Material: blood. The V gene is TRBV29-1, the J gene TRBJ2-5; possible D gene TRBD2, 8 bases. The TCR was taken from a woman in her forties or fifties in good health. CDR3 protein: CSVEDREGASETQYF. CDR3 bases: TGCAGCGTTGAAGATCGGGAGGGGGCTTCAGAGACCCAGTACTTC.